This TCR beta chain was recovered during a study of blood T cell repertoires in COVID-19. The J segment lost 7 bases and the V segment lost 5 bases, leaving 6 bases of the junction unmatched. CDR1 and CDR2 from the germline V gene are MNHEY and SVGAGI. CDR3 length equals 13 residues. Clones were sequenced by immunoSEQ multiplex PCR, and TCRdb holds only the in-frame ones, with some missing. Of about 290,000 clones in the sample, around 92% were seen once. Sequenced material: peripheral blood. The chain joins TRBV6-5 to TRBJ1-1, with TRBD1 matching over 8 bases. The sequence was obtained from a young woman with COVID-19, enrolled during active disease. This CDR3 is CASSQQGVGEAFF. CDR3 DNA sequence: TGTGCCAGCAGTCAACAGGGGGTAGGTGAAGCTTTCTTT.